This TCR beta chain was recovered during a study of blood T cells in healthy people across ages. Overall study context: Per two T cells, template switching captured roughly one barcoded beta molecule. General study findings and limits: Higher diversity and more naive CD4+ cells were features of long-lived donors, compared to aged donors.

Worth noting for this clonotype: Its antigen is as yet unknown.

The CDR3 has 13 amino acids. The germline gives CDR1 SQVTM, CDR2 ANQGSEA. V gave up 4 bases and J gave up 6 bases, with 13 bases separating them. Primed by a sample-barcoded 5' primer and a J-beta primer mix, a second PCR proceeded for 7 to 11 cycles. A template-switch adaptor containing 12 random nucleotides labeled each cDNA molecule. Via MiXCR, TCRdb re-called the 5' RACE reads, giving one row per CDR3 protein. The table lists approximately 1.5 million distinct CDR3 sequences, roughly 30% of them singletons, with 11% in the top ten. V usage is TRBV29-1 and J usage is TRBJ1-5; a weak D match, TRBD1 (6 bases). The receptor's source is a woman in her 30s in good health. Sample: blood. This CDR3 reads CSVARGQGQPQHF. In nucleotides, the CDR3 is TGCAGCGTTGCGCGGGGGCAAGGTCAGCCCCAGCATTTT.